This entry features one TCR beta chain sequence. The record originates from a study of blood T cell repertoires in COVID-19. Clones were sequenced by immunoSEQ multiplex PCR, and TCRdb holds only the in-frame ones, with some missing. The table shows around 11,000 clones, with approximately 87% occurring only once. Germline V CDR1 and CDR2: WSHSY, SAAADI. This CDR3 has 13 residues. The germline V and J ends were trimmed by 7 bases and 5 bases, with 9 bases remaining between them. The source material was peripheral blood. V and J are TRBV10-2 and TRBJ1-6; D not certain. This receptor was obtained from a human donor in a cohort sampled during active COVID-19. DNA for the CDR3: TGCGCCAGCAAGCATAATAATAATTCACCCCTCCACTTT. Protein product: CASKHNNNSPLHF.